This record concerns one T cell receptor beta chain sequence. The data belong to a study of shared clonotypes between healthy human individuals. The method was immunoSEQ multiplex PCR; TCRdb's version includes in-frame clones alone and lacks a portion of them. The repertoire includes 850,000 to 1,200,000 clones, about three quarters of them detected once, and approximately 1.3% sits in the top ten. The V end lost 4 bases, the J end lost 8 bases, and 14 bases lay between the germline ends. This CDR3 contains 13 residues. Germline values: CDR1 MNHEY, CDR2 SMNVEV (reference sequence). The authors divided CD4+ cells into CD45RA+ naive and CD45RA-negative memory subsets.

The chain employs TRBV27 and TRBJ1-2; D is unclear. The source of this sequence is a man aged 18 to 35 in good health. Sequencing used memory CD4+ T cells sorted from blood. Described subset: CD45RA-negative fraction. The CDR3 reads CASSSGEGKGYTF. The DNA of the CDR3 is TGTGCCAGCAGTTCCGGGGAGGGAAAGGGCTACACCTTC.